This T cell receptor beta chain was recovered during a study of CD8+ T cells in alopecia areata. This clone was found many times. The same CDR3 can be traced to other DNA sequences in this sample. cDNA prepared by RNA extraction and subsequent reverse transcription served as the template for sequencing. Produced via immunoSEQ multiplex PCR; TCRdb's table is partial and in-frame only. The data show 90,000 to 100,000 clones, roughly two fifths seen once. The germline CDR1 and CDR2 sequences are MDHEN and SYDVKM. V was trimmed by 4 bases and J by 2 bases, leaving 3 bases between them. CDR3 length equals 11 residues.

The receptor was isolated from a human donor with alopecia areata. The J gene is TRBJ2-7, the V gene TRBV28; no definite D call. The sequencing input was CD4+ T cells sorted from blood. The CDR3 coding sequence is TGTGCCAGCAGTTCAACCTACGAGCAGTACTTC. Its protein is CASSSTYEQYF.